A single sample gave rise to the 20 T cell receptor beta chains below, sequenced in a study of control samples from healthy donors and cancer patients. Clones were read by immunoSEQ multiplex PCR, and TCRdb kept only the in-frame ones, dropping some. The sample has 100,000 to 150,000 clones, 85% to 95% seen once; the top ten hold around 8.1%. Sequencing was performed on blood. All receptors derive from a man aged 18 to 29 in good health.

This chain uses TRBV5-5 with TRBJ2-3, with 12 bases lining up with TRBD2. CDR3 length equals 16 residues. The junction had 7 bases not matched to a gene; V was cut back by 3 bases and J by 5 bases. The germline gives CDR1 SGHKS, CDR2 YYEKEE (reference sequence). CDR3 sequence (DNA): TGTGCCAGCAGCTCCCCTAGCGGGGGGGCCATAGATACGCAGTATTTT. Translation: CASSSPSGGAIDTQYF. The entire variable domain, with the rest obtained from reference TRBV5-5 and TRBJ2-3, is as follows: DAGVTQSPTHLIKTRGQQVTLRCSPISGHKSVSWYQQVLGQGPQFIFQYYEKEERGRGNFPDRFSARQFPNYSSELNVNALLLGDSALYLCASSSPSGGAIDTQYFGPGTRLTVL.

The chain couples TRBV6-5 to TRBJ1-1; 8 bases match TRBD1. The CDR3 length is 16 residues. J was trimmed by 4 bases and V by 0 bases; bases with no gene match: 7. Germline assignment: CDR1 MNHEY and CDR2 SVGAGI. DNA of the CDR3: TGTGCCAGCAGTTACTCCCTGGCAGGGGGCGGCACTGAAGCTTTCTTT. Translation gives CASSYSLAGGGTEAFF.

The chain uses TRBV15 and TRBJ2-1; 10 positions agree with TRBD1. The germline CDR1 and CDR2 sequences are LNHNV and YYDKDF (reference sequence). V shed 1 base and J 6 bases; nucleotides not matched to a gene: 3. CDR3 size: 15 residues. The DNA for the CDR3 is TGTGCCACCAGCAGAGGACAGGGGGCCAGCAATGAGCAGTTCTTC. Amino acid sequence: CATSRGQGASNEQFF. Full variable domain (remainder filled in from reference TRBV15 and TRBJ2-1): DAMVIQNPRYQVTQFGKPVTLSCSQTLNHNVMYWYQQKSSQAPKLLFHYYDKDFNNEADTPDNFQSRRPNTSFCFLDIRSPGLGDTAMYLCATSRGQGASNEQFFGPGTRLTVL.

The CDR3 DNA sequence: TGTGCCAGCAGCCAAGATGACGACACCTCCTACGAGCAGTACTTC. Translation: CASSQDDDTSYEQYF. The chain is built from TRBV3-1 (or the pseudogene TRBV3-2) and TRBJ2-7; no clear D gene. Trimming cost V 0 bases and J 0 bases, with 9 bases left between them. The germline V gene has CDR1 LGHDT and CDR2 YNNKEL (reference sequence). CDR3 length: 15 residues.

This chain uses TRBV5-1 with TRBJ2-7; 8 bases are a match to TRBD1. This CDR3 is built from 15 residues. Germline V gene sequence: CDR1 SGHRS, CDR2 YFSETQ. The ends lost 4 bases at V and 2 bases at J; junction bases unmatched: 8. Written as DNA, the CDR3 is TGCGCCAGCAGCGCTGGGGTGGGACAGGCCTACGAGCAGTACTTC. Its translation: CASSAGVGQAYEQYF.

The genes are TRBV3-1 (or the pseudogene TRBV3-2) and TRBJ2-5; 7 positions match TRBD1. Looked up from germline, CDR1 is LGHDT and CDR2 is YNNKEL (reference sequence). Trimming took 0 bases from V and 5 from J; bases not matched to a gene: 9. This CDR3 region has 16 residues. The CDR3 DNA reads TGTGCCAGCAGCCAAGATGCGTACAGGGGTCCGGAGACCCAGTACTTC. Amino acids: CASSQDAYRGPETQYF.

This chain links TRBV19 with TRBJ1-4; D gene ambiguous. The V end lost 2 bases, the J end lost 3 bases, and 7 bases lay between the germline ends. In germline, CDR1 is LNHDA, CDR2 SQIVND (reference sequence). There are 14 residues in the CDR3. CDR3 nucleotide sequence: TGTGCCAGTAGTATAAGCGGGGCTAATGAAAAACTGTTTTTT. Its translation is CASSISGANEKLFF.

This rearrangement joins TRBV27 to TRBJ1-1, with D possibly being TRBD1 (6 bases). This CDR3 contains 14 residues. V gave up 3 bases and J gave up 5 bases, with 13 bases separating them. Germline CDR1 and CDR2: MNHEY and SMNVEV (reference sequence). The DNA of the CDR3 is TGTGCCAGCAGTTTCAGGGGTGATAGTACTGAAGCTTTCTTT. This codes for CASSFRGDSTEAFF.

This chain links TRBV4-1 with TRBJ1-1, with no clear D. In germline, CDR1 is MGHRA, CDR2 YSYEKL. V was clipped by 1 base and J by 2 bases, with 11 bases between them. The CDR3 is 15 amino acids. The CDR3 loop is CASSQVLRENTEAFF. CDR3 nucleotide sequence: TGCGCCAGCAGCCAAGTTCTGCGGGAAAACACTGAAGCTTTCTTT.

This chain uses TRBV7-9 with TRBJ1-4, with D maybe TRBD1 (5 bases). Deletions cut 3 bases from V and 7 bases from J, with 12 bases between. This CDR3 region has 14 residues. CDR1 SEHNR and CDR2 FQNEAQ come from the germline V gene (reference sequence). CDR3 loop: CASSFNQGGEKLFF. The CDR3 DNA reads as TGTGCCAGCAGCTTTAACCAGGGAGGTGAAAAACTGTTTTTT. Based on the CDR3 plus reference TRBV7-9 and TRBJ1-4, the full variable domain is DTGVSQNPRHKITKRGQNVTFRCDPISEHNRLYWYRQTLGQGPEFLTYFQNEAQLEKSRLLSDRFSAERPKGSFSTLEIQRTEQGDSAMYLCASSFNQGGEKLFFGSGTQLSVL.

The chain joins TRBV4-1 to TRBJ2-7; D possibly matches TRBD1 or TRBD2 (5 bases each). Germline CDR1 reads MGHRA; CDR2 reads YSYEKL. CDR3 length: 16 residues. The V end was cut by 3 bases, the J end by 3 bases, with 18 bases between. The CDR3 nucleotides are TGCGCCAGCAGCCACCCCACTGCCGGGACGTACTACGAGCAGTACTTC. Its translation: CASSHPTAGTYYEQYF.

The J gene is TRBJ2-1, the V gene TRBV7-7, with TRBD2 identical over 13 bases. The CDR3 length is 17 residues. Germline CDR1 SSHAT, CDR2 FNYEAQ (reference sequence). Trimming removed 5 bases from V and 3 bases from J; junction bases left unmatched: 7. This CDR3 is CASSPRTSGGHYNEQFF. DNA for the CDR3: TGTGCCAGCAGCCCTCGGACTAGCGGGGGCCACTACAATGAGCAGTTCTTC. The complete variable domain, with remaining parts taken from reference TRBV7-7 and TRBJ2-1, reads GAGVSQSPRYKVTKRGQDVTLRCDPISSHATLYWYQQALGQGPEFLTYFNYEAQPDKSGLPSDRFSAERPEGSISTLTIQRTEQRDSAMYRCASSPRTSGGHYNEQFFGPGTRLTVL.

This clone was detected once. This chain uses TRBV15 with TRBJ1-6; no firm D call. Trimming cost V 0 bases and J 12 bases, with 6 bases left between them. CDR3 length equals 12 residues. The germline V gene encodes CDR1 LNHNV and CDR2 YYDKDF (reference sequence). The CDR3 protein is CATSREIEPLHF. CDR3 bases: TGTGCCACCAGCAGAGAGATAGAACCCCTCCACTTT.

The V and J genes are TRBV27 and TRBJ2-5; the match to TRBD2 covers 10 bases. Germline CDR1 MNHEY, CDR2 SMNVEV (reference sequence). The CDR3 spans 17 residues. The V gene end was trimmed by 2 bases and the J gene end by 2 bases; junction bases not matched to a gene: 8. DNA for the CDR3: TGTGCCAGCAGTTTAATAAGCGGGGGGGCGGTACAAGAGACCCAGTACTTC. Its protein product is CASSLISGGAVQETQYF.

This chain links TRBV5-5 with TRBJ2-3; D not certain. From germline, CDR1 is SGHKS and CDR2 YYEKEE (reference sequence). The germline V and J ends were trimmed by 1 base and 0 bases, with 12 bases remaining between them. The CDR3 length is 16 residues. The CDR3, as DNA: TGTGCCAGCAGCTTGTTTACCGGAGCTAGCACAGATACGCAGTATTTT. Translating it yields CASSLFTGASTDTQYF.

The genes are TRBV24-1 and TRBJ1-2; 11 bases match TRBD1. Germline V gene data show CDR1 as KGHDR and CDR2 as SFDVKD. The junction had 9 bases not matched to a gene; V was cut back by 3 bases and J by 1 base. The CDR3 is 18 residues long. The CDR3 region has the DNA TGTGCCACCAGTGATGTAGGGACAGGGGGTAAGGGTAACTATGGCTACACCTTC. It codes for CATSDVGTGGKGNYGYTF.

The chain is built from TRBV23-1 and TRBJ2-1, with D maybe TRBD2 (7 bases). TRBV23-1 is noted as an ORF with a role that remains uncertain. The CDR3 sequence is 16 residues long. V gave up 0 bases and J gave up 7 bases, with 16 bases separating them. The CDR3 here is CASSQSNNEGGNEQFF. Here the CDR3 DNA reads TGCGCCAGCAGTCAATCGAATAATGAGGGGGGGAATGAGCAGTTCTTC.

The rearrangement uses TRBV5-1 and TRBJ2-6; D is ambiguous. Per germline, CDR1 SGHRS and CDR2 YFSETQ. This CDR3 is built from 15 residues. The germline V and J ends were trimmed by 0 bases and 3 bases, with 7 bases remaining between them. This CDR3 reads CASSLEAVGANVLTF. In nucleotides, the CDR3 is TGCGCCAGCAGCTTGGAGGCAGTTGGGGCCAACGTCCTGACTTTC. The full variable domain, its missing parts supplied by reference TRBV5-1 and TRBJ2-6, is KAGVTQTPRYLIKTRGQQVTLSCSPISGHRSVSWYQQTPGQGLQFLFEYFSETQRNKGNFPGRFSGRQFSNSRSEMNVSTLELGDSALYLCASSLEAVGANVLTFGAGSRLTVL.

The gene calls are TRBV12-3 or TRBV12-4 and TRBJ2-7, with D perhaps TRBD1 or TRBD2 (6 bases each). V was shortened by 3 bases and J by 2 bases, with 8 bases between the two germline ends. The CDR3 sequence is 13 residues long. This CDR3 reads CASSLGGTYEQYF. The CDR3, as DNA: TGTGCCAGCAGTTTGGGGGGCACCTACGAGCAGTACTTC.

The chain carries TRBV9 and TRBJ1-2, with 7 bases lining up with TRBD1. After removal of 0 bases from V and 1 base from J, the junction contained 6 bases not matched to a gene. This CDR3 has 16 amino acids. Germline CDR1 and CDR2: SGDLS and YYNGEE. The CDR3 sequence is CASSVAAGQYNYGYTF. CDR3 sequence (DNA): TGTGCCAGCAGCGTAGCGGCGGGACAGTATAACTATGGCTACACCTTC.